This is a list of T cell receptor beta chains from one sample in a study of blood T cell repertoires in COVID-19. Assay used: immunoSEQ multiplex PCR; TCRdb lists only in-frame clones, some missing. The table has around 150,000 clones, 84% seen once. Sequences were obtained from peripheral blood. The receptors here all came from a man aged 25-45 years with COVID-19, enrolled during active disease. CDR3s include the opening cysteine and the closing phenylalanine or tryptophan. A D gene is named only where the DNA matches it firmly. Clone size is given for some rows only: seen once, a few or many times, or a class if the clone is expanded.

abundance,v_gene,d_gene,j_gene,CDR3nt,CDR3aa
NA,TRBV21-1,NA,TRBJ1-2,TGTGCCAGCAGCAAGATACCTACCTATGGACAGGAGGAATATCTTGGCTACACCTTC,CASSKIPTYGQEEYLGYTF
NA,TRBV7-2,TRBD2,TRBJ2-3,TGTGCCAGCAGCCTCTCTAGCGGGGGCGGGCAAGATACGCAGTATTTT,CASSLSSGGGQDTQYF
NA,TRBV10-3,NA,TRBJ1-3,TGTGCCATACAGGGCTCTGGAAACACCATATATTTT,CAIQGSGNTIYF
NA,TRBV9,TRBD2,TRBJ2-2,TGTGCCAGCAGCGAGGCCCCGGGGGGGACCGGGGAGCTGTTTTTT,CASSEAPGGTGELFF
NA,TRBV19,NA,TRBJ1-2,TGTGCCAGTAGACCTCCCGGCTCGGGGAACTATGGCTACACCTTC,CASRPPGSGNYGYTF
NA,TRBV7-2,NA,TRBJ1-1,TGTGCCAGCAGCGTGAGAGGCCTACAGGGTGAAGCTTTCTTT,CASSVRGLQGEAFF
NA,TRBV6-2/TRBV6-3,TRBD1,TRBJ2-5,TGTGCCAGCAGTCCGTCAAGGGGGCGGGAGACCCAGTACTTC,CASSPSRGRETQYF
NA,TRBV25-1,NA,TRBJ1-1,TGTGCCACCGCCCCGGGGTTCCGCACTGAAGCTTTCTTT,CATAPGFRTEAFF
NA,TRBV5-8,TRBD2,TRBJ2-1,TGTGCCAGCAGCTTAACACTAGCGGGAGGGAATGAGCAGTTCTTC,CASSLTLAGGNEQFF
NA,TRBV7-8,NA,TRBJ1-1,TGTGCCAGCAGCTTAGATAGGCCGGCTAGCACTGAAGCTTTCTTT,CASSLDRPASTEAFF
NA,TRBV18,NA,TRBJ1-5,TGTGCCAGCTCACCAGTGGGCCCTCCCTCGAATCAGCCCCAGCATTTT,CASSPVGPPSNQPQHF
NA,TRBV10-3,NA,TRBJ1-2,TGTGCCATCAGTAAACAGGGATCTGGTTACACCTTC,CAISKQGSGYTF
NA,TRBV28,NA,TRBJ1-1,TGTGCCAGCAGTTTACGGGGGGTGAACACTGAAGCTTTCTTT,CASSLRGVNTEAFF
NA,TRBV7-9,TRBD1,TRBJ2-7,TGTGCCAGCAGCTTAGCAGGGGGCTTGGACGAGCAGTACTTC,CASSLAGGLDEQYF
NA,TRBV18,NA,TRBJ2-5,TGTGCCAGCTCAACGACTCCCAAGACCCAGTACTTC,CASSTTPKTQYF
NA,TRBV28,NA,TRBJ1-3,TGTGCCAGCACCCGCCGGGCGGGGGGAAACACCATATATTTT,CASTRRAGGNTIYF
NA,TRBV11-2,TRBD2,TRBJ2-3,TGTGCCAGCAGCTCATCGGGCGATAGCGGGAGCAACACAGATACGCAGTATTTT,CASSSSGDSGSNTDTQYF
NA,TRBV10-2,TRBD1,TRBJ1-2,TGCGCCAGCGAGCCAGACAGGGGGGACTATGGCTACACCTTC,CASEPDRGDYGYTF
NA,TRBV7-2,TRBD1,TRBJ1-2,TGTGCCAGCAGCCTTGGACAGGGTTTAGGTGGCTACACCTTC,CASSLGQGLGGYTF
NA,TRBV6-5,TRBD1,TRBJ2-1,TGTGCCAGCAGTTACACAGGGGTGGACAATGAGCAGTTCTTC,CASSYTGVDNEQFF
NA,TRBV30,NA,TRBJ1-4,TGTGCCTACGGCCGGGGTTATGAAAAACTGTTTTTT,CAYGRGYEKLFF
once,TRBV6-5,TRBD1,TRBJ2-2,TGTGCCTGCCGGGAAACCGGGACAGGGATAGGGGAGCTGTTTTTT,CACRETGTGIGELFF
NA,TRBV29-1,TRBD2,TRBJ2-3,TGCAGCGTCAAGGGACTAGTCGGAGATACGCAGTATTTT,CSVKGLVGDTQYF
NA,TRBV27,TRBD1,TRBJ1-1,TGTGCCAGCAGTTTACAGGGGGCGCGAGGGACTGAAGCTTTCTTT,CASSLQGARGTEAFF
NA,TRBV7-9,NA,TRBJ2-7,TGTGCCAGCAGCTTAGTGGGTAGCGGCGACGAGCAGTACTTC,CASSLVGSGDEQYF
once,TRBV29-1,TRBD2,TRBJ2-7,TGCAGCGTTGAATACGGGACTAGCGGGAACTCCTACGAGCAGTACTTC,CSVEYGTSGNSYEQYF
NA,TRBV7-3,TRBD2,TRBJ2-1,TGTGCCAGCAGCCCAGACGGGGGGGCGCTAGCTTTGAATGAGCAGTTCTTC,CASSPDGGALALNEQFF
NA,TRBV11-2,TRBD1,TRBJ1-4,TGTGCCAGCAGCACAACAGGGGCAAGCGAAAAACTGTTTTTT,CASSTTGASEKLFF
NA,TRBV28,NA,TRBJ2-2,TGTGCCAGCAGCCCAGGGCAGCCCGGGGAGCTGTTTTTT,CASSPGQPGELFF
NA,TRBV19,TRBD2,TRBJ2-5,TGTGCCAGTAGTAGAACAACCCGACTAGCAGGAGAGACCCAGTACTTC,CASSRTTRLAGETQYF